The sequence of this TCR beta chain was determined in a study of T cell changes during pregnancy in multiple sclerosis. Assay: immunoSEQ multiplex PCR; the TCRdb copy retains only in-frame clones and omits some. Of 95,000 to 110,000 clones listed, roughly 92% are singletons. This CDR3 has 17 residues. Germline V CDR1 and CDR2: SGHRS, YFSETQ. Trimming took 0 bases from V and 3 from J; bases not matched to a gene: 3. The chain joins TRBV5-1 to TRBJ2-3, with 14 bases aligning to TRBD2. Sequences were derived from peripheral blood, sampled after pregnancy. This clonotype originated in a female donor with multiple sclerosis, enrolled in a pregnancy study. The CDR3 DNA sequence: TGCGCCAGCAGCTTGGGACTAGCGGGAGGGCCAACAGATACGCAGTATTTT. This codes for CASSLGLAGGPTDTQYF.